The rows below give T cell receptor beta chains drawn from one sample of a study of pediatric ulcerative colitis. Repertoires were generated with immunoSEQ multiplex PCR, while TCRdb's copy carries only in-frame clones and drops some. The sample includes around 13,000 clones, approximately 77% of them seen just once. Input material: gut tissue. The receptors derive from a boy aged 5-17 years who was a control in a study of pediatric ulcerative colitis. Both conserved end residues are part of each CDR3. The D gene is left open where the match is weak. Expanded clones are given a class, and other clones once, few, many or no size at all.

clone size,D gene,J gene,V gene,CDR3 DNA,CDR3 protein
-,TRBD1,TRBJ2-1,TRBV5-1,TGCGCCAGTACTAACCGGGACAGGGCGAACAATGAGCAGTTCTTC,CASTNRDRANNEQFF
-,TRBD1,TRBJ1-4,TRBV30,TGTGCCTGGAGTGTGGGGGGACAGGGGGATGAAAAACTGTTTTTT,CAWSVGGQGDEKLFF
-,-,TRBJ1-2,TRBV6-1,TGTGCCAGCACCCACGACAGGTCTAACTATGGCTACACCTTC,CASTHDRSNYGYTF
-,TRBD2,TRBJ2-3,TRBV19,TGTGCCAGTAGTTGGACTAGCGGGCTCACAGATACGCAGTATTTT,CASSWTSGLTDTQYF
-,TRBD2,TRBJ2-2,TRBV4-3,TGCGCCAGCAGCCAAGACCTTGGGGGGGCCGGGGAGCTGTTTTTT,CASSQDLGGAGELFF
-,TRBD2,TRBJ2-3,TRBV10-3,TGTGCCATCAGTGAGGGAGCGGGAGGGACAGATACGCAGTATTTT,CAISEGAGGTDTQYF
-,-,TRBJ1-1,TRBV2,TGTGCCCGCCCGGGCAGGGGTAGGATGAGCGCTGAAGCTTTCTTT,CARPGRGRMSAEAFF
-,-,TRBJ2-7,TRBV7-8,TGTGCCAGCAGCTTAGATCGGGGAAGGGAGCAGTACTTC,CASSLDRGREQYF
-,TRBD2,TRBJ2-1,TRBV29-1,TGCAGCGTTGACAAAGCGGGAGTACACAATGAGCAGTTCTTC,CSVDKAGVHNEQFF
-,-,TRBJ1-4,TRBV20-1,TGCAGTGCATGGGACGGTGAAAAACTGTTTTTT,CSAWDGEKLFF
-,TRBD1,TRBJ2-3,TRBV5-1,TGCGCCAGCAGTTCTCCATTGACAGGGGGCGACCGCCGGGGCACAGATACGCAGTATTTT,CASSSPLTGGDRRGTDTQYF
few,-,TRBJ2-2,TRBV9,TGTGCCAGCAGCGTAGTAGGTGACAGCACCGGGGAGCTGTTTTTT,CASSVVGDSTGELFF
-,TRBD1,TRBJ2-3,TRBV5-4,TGTGCCAGCAGCATACACCGGGACAGGGTCACAGATACGCAGTATTTT,CASSIHRDRVTDTQYF
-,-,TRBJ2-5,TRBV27,TGTGCCAGCACATTGACCCAGTACTTC,CASTLTQYF
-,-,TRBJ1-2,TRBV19,TGTGCCAGTAGTATGGGCAGGGACCTAACGGGCTACACCTTC,CASSMGRDLTGYTF
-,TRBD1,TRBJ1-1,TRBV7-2,TGTGCCAGCAGCGAGTACAGGGGGCAGCACACTGAAGCTTTCTTT,CASSEYRGQHTEAFF
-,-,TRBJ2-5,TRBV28,TGTGCCACTGGAGGGGGGGGCTGGGAGACCCAGTACTTC,CATGGGGWETQYF
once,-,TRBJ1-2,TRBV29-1,TGCAGCGTTGAATGGGGCTTAGGGACCGCGCATGGCTACACCTTC,CSVEWGLGTAHGYTF
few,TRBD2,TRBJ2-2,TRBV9,TGTGCCAGCAGCAGCGGGAGGGCCAACACCGGGGAGCTGTTTTTT,CASSSGRANTGELFF
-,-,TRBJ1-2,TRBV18,TGTGCCAGCTCACCACTCCCGCCGGACCAGACAAACTATGGCTACACCTTC,CASSPLPPDQTNYGYTF
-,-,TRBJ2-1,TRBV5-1,TGCGCCAGCAGCTTCGAGGGGCCCAACAATGAGCAGTTCTTC,CASSFEGPNNEQFF
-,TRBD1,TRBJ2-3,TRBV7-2,TGTGCCAGCAGCTATCTGACAGGGGGCTACGGCACAGATACGCAGTATTTT,CASSYLTGGYGTDTQYF
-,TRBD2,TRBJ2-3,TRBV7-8,TGTGCCAGCAGCCTGGGGAGGGGCCGCCGAGTAGCAGATACGCAGTATTTT,CASSLGRGRRVADTQYF
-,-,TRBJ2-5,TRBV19,TGTGCCAGTAGTATGGAGAAGAAAGAGACCCAGTACTTC,CASSMEKKETQYF
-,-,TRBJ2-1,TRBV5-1,TGCGCCAGCAGCGGGGGGACAGTCTACAATGAGCAGTTCTTC,CASSGGTVYNEQFF
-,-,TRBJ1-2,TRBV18,TGTGCCAGCTCAAGCAGACAGAGACACTATGGCTACACCTTC,CASSSRQRHYGYTF
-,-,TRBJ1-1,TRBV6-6,TGTGCCAGCAGTTACGGGGAGGGGTCCTTCAAAGCTTTCTTT,CASSYGEGSFKAFF
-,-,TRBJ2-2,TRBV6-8,TGTGCCAGCAGTTCTCGAGACACCGGGGAGCTGTTTTTT,CASSSRDTGELFF
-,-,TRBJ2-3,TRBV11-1,TGTGCCAGCAGCTTGCAGACAGCTAGCACAGATACGCAGTATTTT,CASSLQTASTDTQYF
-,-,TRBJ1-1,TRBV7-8,TGTGCCAGCAGCTTAGCAGGCCCCGCCGAAGCTTTCTTT,CASSLAGPAEAFF
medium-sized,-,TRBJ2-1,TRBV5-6,TGTGCCAGCAGCTTGCCCCCCGTAACAGCGTCCTACAATGAGCAGTTCTTC,CASSLPPVTASYNEQFF
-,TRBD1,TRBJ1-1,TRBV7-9,TGTGCCAGCAGCCCACGCCGGGACAGGGAGGGGAACACTGAAGCTTTCTTT,CASSPRRDREGNTEAFF
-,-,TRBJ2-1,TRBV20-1,TGCAGTGCTAGCGGGATCGGTGAGCAGTTCTTC,CSASGIGEQFF
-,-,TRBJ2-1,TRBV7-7,TGTGCTAGCAGCTTAGGGGGCGGGAGTGTATCGGGGAATGAGCAGTTCTTC,CASSLGGGSVSGNEQFF
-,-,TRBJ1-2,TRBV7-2,TGTGCCAGCAGCTTAGCGTTGGGGGGGGACTATAACTATGGCTACACCTTC,CASSLALGGDYNYGYTF
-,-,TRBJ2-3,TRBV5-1,TGCGCCAGCGGCGCGGGTGATACGCAGTATTTT,CASGAGDTQYF
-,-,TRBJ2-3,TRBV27,TGTGCCAGCAGTTTATCTGTGTTCAGTCACGGCACAGATACGCAGTATTTT,CASSLSVFSHGTDTQYF
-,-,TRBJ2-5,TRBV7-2,TGTGCCAGCAGCTTAACCCGAGATCAAGAGACCCAGTACTTC,CASSLTRDQETQYF
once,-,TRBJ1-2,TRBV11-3,TGTGCCAGCAGCTTAGTCTCCGTCCCCGGGGAAGCTAACTATGGCTACACCTTC,CASSLVSVPGEANYGYTF
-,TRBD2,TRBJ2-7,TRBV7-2,TGTGCCAGCAGCTCCTCGGGACTAGCGGGAGACCTTGGGGAGCAGTACTTC,CASSSSGLAGDLGEQYF
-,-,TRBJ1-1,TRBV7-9,TGTGCCAGCAGCCGGGCAGGGAACACTGAAGCTTTCTTT,CASSRAGNTEAFF
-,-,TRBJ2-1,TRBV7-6,TGTGCCAGCAGCTCGGTTAGCTCCTACAATGAGCAGTTCTTC,CASSSVSSYNEQFF
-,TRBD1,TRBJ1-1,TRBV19,TGTGCCAGTAGAACTACAGGGGGTAGGAACACTGAAGCTTTCTTT,CASRTTGGRNTEAFF
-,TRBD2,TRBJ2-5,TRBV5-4,TGTGCCAGCAGCCCGAAACGGACTAGCGGGAGAGGGCAAGAGACCCAGTACTTC,CASSPKRTSGRGQETQYF
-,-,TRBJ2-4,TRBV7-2,TGTGCCAGCAGCTTACAACAGGGTTGGGGGGCCAAAAACATTCAGTACTTC,CASSLQQGWGAKNIQYF
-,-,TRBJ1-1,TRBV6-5,TGTGCCAGCAGTGAACTAACCGACCCTCGGAAAGCTTTCTTT,CASSELTDPRKAFF
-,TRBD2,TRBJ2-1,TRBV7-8,TGTGCCAGCAGCTTAGAAAGGACTAGCTCCTACAATGAGCAGTTCTTC,CASSLERTSSYNEQFF
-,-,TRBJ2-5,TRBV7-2,TGTGCCAGCAGCTTAGGGGGGAGGGAGACCCAGTACTTC,CASSLGGRETQYF